A selection of T cell receptor beta chains follows, all from one sample in a study of control samples from healthy donors and cancer patients. Profiling relied on immunoSEQ multiplex PCR, and the TCRdb table lists in-frame clones only, not all of them. The sample includes some 150,000 clones, 93% of them seen just once. The sequencing input was blood. The receptors were sampled from a man between 50 and 59 years old in good health. CDR3s include the opening cysteine and the closing phenylalanine or tryptophan. Fields, in order: D gene, J gene, clone size, V gene, CDR3 DNA, CDR3 protein. The D gene is left open where the match is weak. The size field is filled for only some rows; it gives once, few, many or a size class.

d_gene: NA; j_gene: TRBJ2-7; abundance: NA; v_gene: TRBV5-1; CDR3nt: TGCGCCAGCAGCTTGGGCAGGGGTGGGGAGCAGTACTTC; CDR3aa: CASSLGRGGEQYF
d_gene: NA; j_gene: TRBJ1-6; abundance: NA; v_gene: TRBV9; CDR3nt: TGTGCCAGCAAGGGGTTGGTTAACAATTCACCCCTCCACTTT; CDR3aa: CASKGLVNNSPLHF
d_gene: TRBD2; j_gene: TRBJ2-1; abundance: NA; v_gene: TRBV7-3; CDR3nt: TGTGCCAGCAGCTCTCCGGGACTAGCGGGTGAGCAGTTCTTC; CDR3aa: CASSSPGLAGEQFF
d_gene: NA; j_gene: TRBJ2-2; abundance: once; v_gene: TRBV25-1; CDR3nt: TGTGCCACCCTCCTATTGGGGACCGGGGAGCTGTTTTTT; CDR3aa: CATLLLGTGELFF
d_gene: TRBD1; j_gene: TRBJ2-2; abundance: NA; v_gene: TRBV28; CDR3nt: TGTGCCAGCAGTTTAGGGACAGCCCTAATGAACACCGGGGAGCTGTTTTTT; CDR3aa: CASSLGTALMNTGELFF
d_gene: TRBD1; j_gene: TRBJ1-2; abundance: NA; v_gene: TRBV5-6; CDR3nt: TGTGCCAGCAGCTTGGGGACAGGATATGGCTACACCTTC; CDR3aa: CASSLGTGYGYTF
d_gene: NA; j_gene: TRBJ2-5; abundance: NA; v_gene: TRBV7-2; CDR3nt: TGTGCCAGCAGCAATGGGGGGAGCGGAGGAGAGACCCAGTACTTC; CDR3aa: CASSNGGSGGETQYF
d_gene: NA; j_gene: TRBJ1-2; abundance: NA; v_gene: TRBV5-4; CDR3nt: TGTGCCAGCAGCTTGCCACTGGGAGTGAACTATGGCTACACCTTC; CDR3aa: CASSLPLGVNYGYTF
d_gene: NA; j_gene: TRBJ1-2; abundance: NA; v_gene: TRBV5-4; CDR3nt: TGTGCCAGCAGCTTGGTTGGGGGGGGCTATGGCTACACCTTC; CDR3aa: CASSLVGGGYGYTF
d_gene: TRBD2; j_gene: TRBJ2-1; abundance: NA; v_gene: TRBV24-1; CDR3nt: TGTGCCACCAGTGACCCGGGACTAGCGGGAGAAAATGAGCAGTTCTTC; CDR3aa: CATSDPGLAGENEQFF
d_gene: NA; j_gene: TRBJ2-7; abundance: NA; v_gene: TRBV4-1; CDR3nt: TGCGCCAGCAGCCGCGCGGTGGGTTACGAGCAGTACTTC; CDR3aa: CASSRAVGYEQYF
d_gene: NA; j_gene: TRBJ2-1; abundance: NA; v_gene: TRBV11-1; CDR3nt: TGTGCCAGCAGCTCCAGGGTCCCCGGGGTCAGGGAGCAGTTCTTC; CDR3aa: CASSSRVPGVREQFF
d_gene: NA; j_gene: TRBJ2-1; abundance: NA; v_gene: TRBV29-1; CDR3nt: TGCAGCGTTGAAGCAGGGCGTAGGGCTCAGTTCTTC; CDR3aa: CSVEAGRRAQFF
d_gene: TRBD1; j_gene: TRBJ1-6; abundance: NA; v_gene: TRBV18; CDR3nt: TGTGCCAGCTCACCGGGGACAGACAATTCACCCCTCCACTTT; CDR3aa: CASSPGTDNSPLHF